Following are 21 T cell receptor beta chains from one sample sequenced in a study of siplizumab effects on memory and regulatory T cells. The assay was immunoSEQ multiplex PCR, and TCRdb's table has in-frame clones only and misses some. The table shows approximately 68,000 clones, with roughly nine tenths occurring only once. Sequences were obtained from CD8+ T cells sorted from blood. These receptors came from a human donor in good health.

The chain recombines TRBV27 with TRBJ1-2; D uncertain. CDR1 is MNHEY and CDR2 is SMNVEV in the germline V gene (reference sequence). This CDR3 region has 15 residues. V lost 7 bases to trimming and J lost 1 base, with 16 bases between them. The CDR3 loop reads CASKPIPWGNYGYTF. The CDR3 nucleotides are TGTGCCAGCAAACCCATTCCGTGGGGTAACTATGGCTACACCTTC.

V gene TRBV19 combines with J gene TRBJ2-1; 10 nucleotides agree with TRBD2. Germline CDR1 and CDR2: LNHDA and SQIVND (reference sequence). The CDR3 covers 17 residues. V shed 0 bases and J 0 bases; nucleotides not matched to a gene: 2. The CDR3 loop reads CASSIEASGSSYNEQFF. The CDR3 DNA is TGTGCCAGTAGTATAGAGGCTAGCGGGAGCTCCTACAATGAGCAGTTCTTC. The complete variable domain, with remaining parts taken from reference TRBV19 and TRBJ2-1, reads DGGITQSPKYLFRKEGQNVTLSCEQNLNHDAMYWYRQDPGQGLRLIYYSQIVNDFQKGDIAEGYSVSREKKESFPLTVTSAQKNPTAFYLCASSIEASGSSYNEQFFGPGTRLTVL.

The V gene is TRBV6-5, the J gene TRBJ2-7; D perhaps matches TRBD1 (5 bases). Deletions cut 5 bases from V and 4 bases from J, with 12 bases between. This CDR3 spans 13 amino acids. CDR1 MNHEY and CDR2 SVGAGI come from the germline V gene. The CDR3 nucleotides are TGTGCCAGCAGTGTATTACAGGAATACGAGCAGTACTTC. Translated: CASSVLQEYEQYF.

The V call is TRBV4-1, the J call TRBJ2-5; D not certain. The V end was cut by 0 bases, the J end by 1 base, with 9 bases between. This CDR3 comprises 15 residues. Germline V CDR1 and CDR2: MGHRA, YSYEKL. CDR3 in amino acids: CASSQEALSQETQYF. DNA of the CDR3: TGCGCCAGCAGCCAAGAGGCCCTCTCCCAAGAGACCCAGTACTTC.

The gene calls are TRBV6-5 and TRBJ1-1; D remains unclear. This CDR3 comprises 13 residues. The germline V and J ends were trimmed by 0 bases and 4 bases, with 6 bases remaining between them. Germline assignment: CDR1 MNHEY and CDR2 SVGAGI. DNA for the CDR3: TGTGCCAGCAGTTACTCGGTCCTCACTGAAGCTTTCTTT. It specifies CASSYSVLTEAFF.

This rearrangement joins TRBV5-1 to TRBJ1-2, with a tentative D call TRBD1 (5 bases). Germline V CDR1 and CDR2: SGHRS, YFSETQ. This CDR3 comprises 13 residues. Deletions cut 4 bases from V and 0 bases from J, with 7 bases between. The CDR3 DNA follows: TGCGCCAGCAGCCCGGACACTAACTATGGCTACACCTTC. Translating gives CASSPDTNYGYTF. The variable domain in full, completed from reference TRBV5-1 and TRBJ1-2, reads KAGVTQTPRYLIKTRGQQVTLSCSPISGHRSVSWYQQTPGQGLQFLFEYFSETQRNKGNFPGRFSGRQFSNSRSEMNVSTLELGDSALYLCASSPDTNYGYTFGSGTRLTVV.

The V gene is TRBV19, the J gene TRBJ1-5; the D is unclear. The ends were cut back, 5 bases at V and 1 base at J, with 12 bases in the middle. There are 15 residues in the CDR3. Germline values: CDR1 LNHDA, CDR2 SQIVND (reference sequence). The DNA of the CDR3 is TGTGCCAGTAGTTTTGGACCCGTGAGCAATCAGCCCCAGCATTTT. The encoded protein is CASSFGPVSNQPQHF.

This chain links TRBV10-2 with TRBJ1-1; D possibly corresponds to TRBD1 (6 bases). The CDR3 is made up of 15 amino acids. CDR1 is WSHSY, CDR2 SAAADI, per germline. V was cut by 4 bases and J by 4 bases, with 16 bases left in between. DNA of the CDR3: TGCGCCAGCAGTGGGGCCAGGGGTCTCCTCACTGAAGCTTTCTTT. Protein: CASSGARGLLTEAFF.

The chain joins TRBV5-8 to TRBJ1-1; the match to TRBD1 covers 10 bases. J was trimmed by 3 bases and V by 1 base; bases with no gene match: 3. The CDR3 runs to 15 residues. The germline gives CDR1 SGHTS, CDR2 YDEGEE. The CDR3 bases are TGTGCCAGCAGCTTGTACGGGACAGGGGACACTGAAGCTTTCTTT. Its protein product is CASSLYGTGDTEAFF.

This clone appeared a single time. This chain joins TRBV7-9 and TRBJ1-1; no definite D call. Germline V gene sequence: CDR1 SEHNR, CDR2 FQNEAQ (reference sequence). Trimming removed 3 bases at V and 5 bases at J, with 7 bases between. This CDR3 region has 12 residues. The CDR3 reads CASSFGWTEAFF. The CDR3 DNA sequence: TGTGCCAGCAGCTTTGGTTGGACTGAAGCTTTCTTT.

V usage is TRBV7-9 and J usage is TRBJ2-7; a possible D gene is TRBD1 (7 bases). The CDR3 loop spans 15 amino acids. CDR1 SEHNR and CDR2 FQNEAQ come from the germline V gene (reference sequence). The V end was cut by 5 bases, the J end by 6 bases, with 20 bases between. Here the CDR3 DNA reads TGTGCCAGCAGCGCCAAGGGGCAGGGGGAGGTCGAGCAGTACTTC. It translates to CASSAKGQGEVEQYF.

The J gene is TRBJ1-1, the V gene TRBV5-1, with D perhaps TRBD1 (5 bases). Germline-derived CDR1 and CDR2 are SGHRS and YFSETQ. The CDR3 loop spans 13 amino acids. V was cut by 0 bases and J by 7 bases, with 10 bases left in between. CDR3 sequence: CASSLGTPNEAFF. CDR3 nucleotides: TGCGCCAGCAGCTTGGGGACACCTAATGAAGCTTTCTTT.

The sample holds a few counts of this clone. The chain carries TRBV2 and TRBJ2-2, with D perhaps matching TRBD1 (6 bases). V lost 4 bases and J lost 3, with 18 bases in between. Germline CDR1 is SNHLY and CDR2 is FYNNEI. This CDR3 comprises 17 residues. In DNA form, the CDR3 reads TGTGCCAGCAGTGTACCAAGCCGGGACATTTACACCGGGGAGCTGTTTTTT. Protein: CASSVPSRDIYTGELFF. The complete variable domain, with remaining parts taken from reference TRBV2 and TRBJ2-2, reads EPEVTQTPSHQVTQMGQEVILRCVPISNHLYFYWYRQILGQKVEFLVSFYNNEISEKSEIFDDQFSVERPDGSNFTLKIRSTKLEDSAMYFCASSVPSRDIYTGELFFGEGSRLTVL.

The chain recombines TRBV30 with TRBJ2-1, with D hard to call. V lost 1 base and J lost 5, with 3 bases in between. CDR3 size: 11 residues. CDR1 and CDR2 (germline): GTSNPN, SVGIG (reference sequence). CDR3 DNA: TGTGCCTGGAGTGCTAACAATGAGCAGTTCTTC. It yields the protein CAWSANNEQFF. Using reference TRBV30 and TRBJ2-1 for the parts outside the CDR3, the full variable domain is SQTIHQWPATLVQPVGSPLSLECTVEGTSNPNLYWYRQAAGRGLQLLFYSVGIGQISSEVPQNLSASRPQDRQFILSSKKLLLSDSGFYLCAWSANNEQFFGPGTRLTVL.

This chain uses TRBV7-8 with TRBJ1-1; TRBD1 might be the D (6 bases). This CDR3 has 13 amino acids. The V end was cut by 3 bases, the J end by 1 base, with 6 bases between. Germline V CDR1 and CDR2: SGHVS, FQNEAQ. CDR3 in amino acids: CASSLTGNTEAFF. The CDR3 DNA is TGTGCCAGCAGCTTGACAGGGAACACTGAAGCTTTCTTT.

V usage is TRBV2 and J usage is TRBJ2-7; 9 bases are shared with TRBD1. Per germline, CDR1 SNHLY and CDR2 FYNNEI. V shed 8 bases, J shed 6 bases, and the junction held 14 bases outside the gene matches. This CDR3 spans 15 amino acids. In DNA, the CDR3 is TGTGCCAGCTGCCCGGGACAGGGATACTACGGCGAGCAGTACTTC. Amino acid sequence: CASCPGQGYYGEQYF.

The V call is TRBV19, the J call TRBJ2-5; tentatively, D is TRBD1 or TRBD2 (5 bases each). Trimming took off 4 bases at V and 3 bases at J, with 9 bases between the two ends. The germline V gene encodes CDR1 LNHDA and CDR2 SQIVND (reference sequence). The CDR3 totals 13 residues. As DNA, the CDR3 is TGTGCCAGTAGTAGCTGGGGGAAAGAGACCCAGTACTTC. Residues: CASSSWGKETQYF.

The V and J genes are TRBV29-1 and TRBJ1-3; 9 nucleotides line up with TRBD1. Germline V CDR1 and CDR2: SQVTM, ANQGSEA. This CDR3 contains 12 residues. V was clipped by 6 bases and J by 8 bases; unmatched bases: 5. CDR3 residues: CSVAQGADTIYF. The CDR3 DNA follows: TGCAGCGTGGCACAGGGGGCAGACACCATATATTTT. Full variable domain (rest looked up from reference TRBV29-1 and TRBJ1-3): SAVISQKPSRDICQRGTSLTIQCQVDSQVTMMFWYRQQPGQSLTLIATANQGSEATYESGFVIDKFPISRPNLTFSTLTVSNMSPEDSSIYLCSVAQGADTIYFGEGSWLTVV.

The chain has TRBV29-1 and TRBJ1-1, with D maybe TRBD1 (6 bases). Germline CDR1 reads SQVTM; CDR2 reads ANQGSEA. The CDR3 length is 11 residues. V lost 4 bases to trimming and J lost 4 bases, with 7 bases between them. In nucleotides, the CDR3 is TGCAGCGTTGCCAGGGGCACTGAAGCTTTCTTT. Protein product: CSVARGTEAFF.

In this sample, this clone turned up once. The chain joins TRBV6-5 to TRBJ2-1; the match to TRBD2 covers 8 bases. There are 15 residues in the CDR3. Germline loops: CDR1 MNHEY, CDR2 SVGAGI. With 6 bases clipped from V and 5 bases from J, the junction kept 9 bases outside the gene matches. As DNA, the CDR3 is TGTGCCAGCAGCCTAGCGGGCCCAGGGGACAATGAGCAGTTCTTC. Protein product: CASSLAGPGDNEQFF.

The chain couples TRBV5-6 to TRBJ1-3; D is undetermined. Trimming removed 0 bases from V and 0 bases from J, with 7 bases in between. Germline assignment: CDR1 SGHDT and CDR2 YYEEEE. This CDR3 region has 15 residues. The CDR3 nucleotides read TGTGCCAGCAGCTTGGTAAGAAACTCTGGAAACACCATATATTTT. The encoded protein is CASSLVRNSGNTIYF.